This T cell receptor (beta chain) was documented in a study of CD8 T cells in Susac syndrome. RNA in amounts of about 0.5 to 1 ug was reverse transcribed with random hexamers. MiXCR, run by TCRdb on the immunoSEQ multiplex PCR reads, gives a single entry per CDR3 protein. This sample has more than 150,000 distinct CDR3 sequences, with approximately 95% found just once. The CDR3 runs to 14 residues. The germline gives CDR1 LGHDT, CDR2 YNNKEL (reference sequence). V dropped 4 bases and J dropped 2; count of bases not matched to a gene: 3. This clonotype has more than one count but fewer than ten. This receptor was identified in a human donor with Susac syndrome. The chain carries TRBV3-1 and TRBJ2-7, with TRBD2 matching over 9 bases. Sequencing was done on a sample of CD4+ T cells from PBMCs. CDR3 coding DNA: TGTGCCAGCAGCCCGGCGGGGGGGACCTACGAGCAGTACTTC. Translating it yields CASSPAGGTYEQYF.